This T cell receptor (beta chain) was recovered during a study of response to subunit inactivated influenza vaccine. Study-level points and caveats: Each seasonal influenza vaccination, the authors suggested, recruits few new T cells.

MiXCR was run by TCRdb on the RT-PCR reads, yielding one entry per CDR3 protein. Of approximately 490,000 distinct CDR3 sequences listed, approximately 7.8% are singletons. This clonotype was picked up many times. Antigen: not known. The sequence was collected from a man aged 50 to 69 who received an inactivated influenza vaccine. The material sequenced was PBMCs from blood, taken roughly 24 months after vaccination.

The CDR3 loop is CSAGLAGSTDTQYF. For the CDR3, the DNA is TGCAGTGCAGGACTAGCGGGGAGCACAGATACGCAGTATTTT. V gene TRBV20-1 combines with J gene TRBJ2-3; 12 positions agree with TRBD2. The length of the CDR3 is 14 residues. The V and J ends lost 6 bases and 0 bases, in that order; junction bases with no gene match: 1. Germline CDR1 and CDR2: DFQATT and SNEGSKA (reference sequence).